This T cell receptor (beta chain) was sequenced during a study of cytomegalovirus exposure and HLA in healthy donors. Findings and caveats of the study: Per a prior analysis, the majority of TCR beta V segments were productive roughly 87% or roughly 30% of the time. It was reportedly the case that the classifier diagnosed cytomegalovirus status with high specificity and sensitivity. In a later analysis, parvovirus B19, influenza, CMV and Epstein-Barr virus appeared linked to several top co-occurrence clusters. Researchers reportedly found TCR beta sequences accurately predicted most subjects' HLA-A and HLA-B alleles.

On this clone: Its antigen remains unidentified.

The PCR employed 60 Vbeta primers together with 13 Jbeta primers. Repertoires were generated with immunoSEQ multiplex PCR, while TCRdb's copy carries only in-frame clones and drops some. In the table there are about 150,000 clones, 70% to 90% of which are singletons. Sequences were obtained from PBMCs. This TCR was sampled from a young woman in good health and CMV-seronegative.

Here the CDR3 reads CASSLHPGTGSSPLHF. The CDR3 DNA follows: TGTGCCAGCAGCTTACACCCAGGGACAGGGTCTTCACCCCTCCACTTT. This chain connects TRBV7-2 to TRBJ1-6, with 9 positions matching TRBD1. This CDR3 has 16 amino acids. Looked up from germline, CDR1 is SGHTA and CDR2 is FQGNSA. V was pared by 2 bases and J by 9 bases, with 8 bases of the junction left unmatched. Variable domain in full (rest from reference TRBV7-2 and TRBJ1-6): GAGVSQSPSNKVTEKGKDVELRCDPISGHTALYWYRQSLGQGLEFLIYFQGNSAPDKSGLPSDRFSAERTGGSVSTLTIQRTQQEDSAVYLCASSLHPGTGSSPLHFGNGTRLTVT.